This T cell receptor beta chain originates from a study of T cells in localized non-small cell lung cancer (dated by TCRdb to about 2020). For context, the study as a whole: The study analyzed T cell repertoires of about 230 early-stage NSCLC patients, comparing tumors and uninvolved tumor-adjacent lungs. The cohort comprised roughly 220 treatment-naïve NSCLC patients with resected, localized lung tumors. A mean age of approximately 66 years was recorded for the NSCLC patients, of whom around 140 were male and over 100 were female. What the study reported, not specific to this receptor: A median of roughly 60 of the top 100 tumor clones were detected in paired uninvolved adjacent lung, and 25 to 35 of these tumor clones were also found among the top 100 clones of the paired uninvolved adjacent lung. Because multi-region tumor sequencing was not done, intratumor heterogeneity could not be ruled out. The highest T cell clonality was observed in uninvolved tumor-adjacent lung, where clonality exceeded that of tumor, suggesting that antigenic responses were more focused in uninvolved tumor-adjacent lung. Because the study design was exploratory, TCR variables were selected using unadjusted p-values without false-discovery rate correction. Higher blood T cell density associated with longer overall survival, while higher adjacent-lung clonality associated with shorter survival.

At diagnosis, tumor, uninvolved tumor-adjacent lung and peripheral blood were collected and then preserved as a mix of FFPE and fresh-frozen material. For TCR repertoire profiling, the blood samples were analyzed as peripheral blood mononuclear cells. The immunoSEQ Assay was used to sequence TCR beta CDR3 regions from DNA. The authors' pipeline ran thus. T cell density was computed as TCR beta template counts normalized to usable DNA estimated by amplifying housekeeping genes. The preseqR package was used to estimate richness by extrapolating to 400,000 templates for PBMC samples and to 120,000 templates for tissue samples. Clonality was defined by subtracting Pielou's evenness from one. Differential abundance testing on productive amino-acid clonotypes, with a minimum total count of 5 and an alpha of 0.1, was used to identify tissue-enriched TCRs. The Jaccard Index and the Morisita Overlap Index were used to measure how much the repertoires overlapped between compartments. GLIPH clustered TCR beta CDR3s with public tetramer-defined viral CDR3s; viral motifs required at least three viral sequences plus V-gene enrichment. As stored in TCRdb, this immuneACCESS dataset retains in-frame rearrangements with V and J assigned. A fraction of the clones does not appear; measured against another copy, unresolved V genes explain less than half of the discrepancy, and the remainder lacks a known reason. V and J calls and clone size are copied from that table; D and trimming were computed from the DNA. This sample gives tens of thousands of clones in total; about nine tenths of them show up just once. The ten largest clones capture 6.5% to 8.5% of the sample.

CDR3 length: 14 amino acids, cysteine to phenylalanine. The read is trimmed to its CDR3 DNA, 42 bases read in frame from base 1. CDR1 and CDR2, looked up from the germline V gene, are SNHLY and FYNNEI. Between the V and J ends, shortened by 4 bases and 8 bases respectively, the junction contains 17 bases. For this clone: The specificity of this receptor is unknown. No much larger clone exists at a distance of one base, and base qualities are not known.

This receptor was taken from a woman aged 40 to 75 with stage I lung adenocarcinoma. Material: peripheral blood, obtained before any cancer treatment. The rearrangement joined TRBV2 to TRBJ1-2, with the D segment identity uncertain. At the DNA level, the sequence is TGTGCCAGCAGTGTTGAACAGTCAATCTACGGCTACACCTTC. Its protein product is CASSVEQSIYGYTF.